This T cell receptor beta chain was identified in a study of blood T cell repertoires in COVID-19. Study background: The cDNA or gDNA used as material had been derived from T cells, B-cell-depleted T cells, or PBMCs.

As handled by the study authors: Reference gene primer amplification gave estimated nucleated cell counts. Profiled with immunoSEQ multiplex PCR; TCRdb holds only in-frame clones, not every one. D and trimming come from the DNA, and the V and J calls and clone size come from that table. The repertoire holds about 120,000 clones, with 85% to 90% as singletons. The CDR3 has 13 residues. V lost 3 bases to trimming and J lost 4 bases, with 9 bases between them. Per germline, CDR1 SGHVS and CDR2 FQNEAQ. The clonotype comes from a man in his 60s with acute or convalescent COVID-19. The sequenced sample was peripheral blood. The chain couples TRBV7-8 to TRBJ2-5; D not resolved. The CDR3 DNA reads TGTGCCAGCAGCTTTTTGTCCCTAGAGACCCAGTACTTC. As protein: CASSFLSLETQYF.